This TCR beta chain appears in the sequencing data of a study of STAT5B mutations in CD4+ large granular lymphocyte leukemia. Sequenced by immunoSEQ multiplex PCR; TCRdb stores in-frame clones only, minus some. The sample includes 32,000 or so clones, 70% to 90% seen only once; the top ten take around 4%. Looked up from germline, CDR1 is MGHRA and CDR2 is YSYEKL. This CDR3 comprises 16 residues. With 3 bases removed from V and 0 bases from J, the gap between germline ends came to 11 bases. This receptor was identified in a human donor in good health. Sequencing input: CD4+ T cells from blood buffy coats. The gene calls are TRBV4-1 and TRBJ1-4; D is undetermined. The CDR3 loop is CASSHFGRATNEKLFF. Written as DNA, the CDR3 is TGCGCCAGCAGCCACTTCGGGAGAGCAACTAATGAAAAACTGTTTTTT.